The entry that follows covers one T cell receptor (beta chain) sequence. Generated by immunoSEQ multiplex PCR, the TCRdb table keeps only in-frame clones and is missing some. The profile shows about 130,000 clones, approximately 85% of them singletons. This sample stems from a study of T cell responses to AZD1222 COVID-19 vaccine. The germline gives CDR1 SGHVS, CDR2 FNYEAQ. The CDR3 spans 16 residues. Trimming removed 5 bases from V and 0 bases from J, with 16 bases in between. Sequenced here: peripheral blood, sampled on day 0 of AZD1222 vaccination. The receptor was derived from an adult in good health. This chain uses TRBV7-6 with TRBJ1-1; a weak D match, TRBD1 (5 bases). CDR3 nucleotide sequence: TGTGCCAGCAGCCCGACAGTTGCTTCCATGAACACTGAAGCTTTCTTT. Its protein product is CASSPTVASMNTEAFF.